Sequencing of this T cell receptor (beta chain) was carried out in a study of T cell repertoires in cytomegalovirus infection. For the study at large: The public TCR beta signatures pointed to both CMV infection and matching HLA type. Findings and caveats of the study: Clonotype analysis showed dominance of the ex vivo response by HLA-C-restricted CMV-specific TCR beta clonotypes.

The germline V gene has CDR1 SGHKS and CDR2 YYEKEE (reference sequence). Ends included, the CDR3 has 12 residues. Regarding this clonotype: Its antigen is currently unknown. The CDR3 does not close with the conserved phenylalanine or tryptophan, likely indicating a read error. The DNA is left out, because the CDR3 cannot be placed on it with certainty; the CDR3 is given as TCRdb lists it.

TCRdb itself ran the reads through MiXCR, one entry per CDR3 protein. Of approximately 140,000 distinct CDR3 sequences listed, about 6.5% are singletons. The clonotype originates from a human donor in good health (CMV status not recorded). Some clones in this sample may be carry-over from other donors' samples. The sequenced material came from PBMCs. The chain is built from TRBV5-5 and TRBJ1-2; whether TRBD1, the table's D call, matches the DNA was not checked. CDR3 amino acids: CASSLGLAPVML.